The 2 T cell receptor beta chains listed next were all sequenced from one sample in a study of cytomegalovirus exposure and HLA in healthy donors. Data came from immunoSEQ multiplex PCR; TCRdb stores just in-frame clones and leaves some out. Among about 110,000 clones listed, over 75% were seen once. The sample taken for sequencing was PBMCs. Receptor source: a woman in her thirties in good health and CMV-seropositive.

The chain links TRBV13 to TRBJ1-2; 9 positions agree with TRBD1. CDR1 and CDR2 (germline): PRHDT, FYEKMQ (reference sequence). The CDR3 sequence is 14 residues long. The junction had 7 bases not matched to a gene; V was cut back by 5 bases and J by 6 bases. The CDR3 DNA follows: TGTGCCAGCAGCCTGAGACAGGGGGGCGATGGCTACACCTTC. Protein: CASSLRQGGDGYTF.

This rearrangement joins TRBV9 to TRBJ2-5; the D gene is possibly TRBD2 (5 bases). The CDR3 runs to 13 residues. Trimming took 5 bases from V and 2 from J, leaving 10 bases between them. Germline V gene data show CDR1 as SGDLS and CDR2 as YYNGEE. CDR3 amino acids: CASRAVGQETQYF. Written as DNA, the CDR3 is TGTGCCAGCAGAGCGGTAGGTCAAGAGACCCAGTACTTC.